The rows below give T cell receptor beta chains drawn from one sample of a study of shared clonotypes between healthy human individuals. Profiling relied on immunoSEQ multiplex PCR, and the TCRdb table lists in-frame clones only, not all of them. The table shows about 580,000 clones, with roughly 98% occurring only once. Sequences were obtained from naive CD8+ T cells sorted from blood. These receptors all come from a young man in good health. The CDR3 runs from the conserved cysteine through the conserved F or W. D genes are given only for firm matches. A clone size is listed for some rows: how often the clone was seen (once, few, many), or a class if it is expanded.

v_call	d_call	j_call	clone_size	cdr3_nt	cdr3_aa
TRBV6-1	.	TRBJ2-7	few	TGTGCCAGCACTAAAGCGAGCTCCTACGAGCAGTACTTC	CASTKASSYEQYF
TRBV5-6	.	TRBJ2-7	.	TGTGCCAGCAGCTCCGCCCCAGGCTACGAGCAGTACTTC	CASSSAPGYEQYF
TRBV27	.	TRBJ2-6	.	TGTGCCAGCAGTTTCACTGGGGCCAACGTCCTGACTTTC	CASSFTGANVLTF
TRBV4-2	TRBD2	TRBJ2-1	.	TGTGCCAGCAGCCAAGAATCTCCTGTACTAGCGGGACCTAATGAGCAGTTCTTC	CASSQESPVLAGPNEQFF
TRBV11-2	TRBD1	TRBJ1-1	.	TGTGCCAGCAGCTTTTCAGGGGGCGGGGATACTGAAGCTTTCTTT	CASSFSGGGDTEAFF
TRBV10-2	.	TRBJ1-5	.	TGCGCCAGCAGCACACACCCGGGACGGTCAAAAGCCGGGCGGAATCAGCCCCAGCATTTT	CASSTHPGRSKAGRNQPQHF
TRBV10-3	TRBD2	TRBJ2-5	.	TGTGCCATCAGTGAGGGTGCGGGAGGTTTTGAGACCCAGTACTTC	CAISEGAGGFETQYF
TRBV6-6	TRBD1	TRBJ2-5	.	TGTGCCATCCGGACAGGGCTGTATGAGACCCAGTACTTC	CAIRTGLYETQYF
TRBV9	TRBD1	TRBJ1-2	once	TGTGCCAGCAGCGCACCGACAGGGCTGTGGAGTGGCTACACCTTC	CASSAPTGLWSGYTF
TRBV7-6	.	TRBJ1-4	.	TGTGCCAGCAGCTCGCTTGGGGGTATACGAAATGAAAAACTGTTTTTT	CASSSLGGIRNEKLFF
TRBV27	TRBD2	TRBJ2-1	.	TGTGCCAGCAGTTTTGAGAGCGGGGCCTGGAATGAGCAGTTCTTC	CASSFESGAWNEQFF
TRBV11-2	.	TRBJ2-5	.	TGTGCCAGCAGCCCCGACAGTTACCCTTACCAAGAGACCCAGTACTTC	CASSPDSYPYQETQYF
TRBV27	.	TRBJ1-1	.	TGTGCCAGCAGTCCTACAGGACCTAACACTGAAGCTTTCTTT	CASSPTGPNTEAFF
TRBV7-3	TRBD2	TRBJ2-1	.	TGTGCCAGCAGCTTAACGGCTCTAGCGGTCAATGAGCAGTTCTTC	CASSLTALAVNEQFF
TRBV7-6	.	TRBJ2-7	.	TGTGCCAGCAGCTCCCTCCCTGGATCCTACGAGCAGTACTTC	CASSSLPGSYEQYF
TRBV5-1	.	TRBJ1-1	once	TGCGCCAGCAGCCCCGGGATTGAAGACCCGAACACTGAAGCTTTCTTT	CASSPGIEDPNTEAFF
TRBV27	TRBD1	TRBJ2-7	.	TGTGCCAGCAGTTCGGCGGGACAGGTCTACGAGCAGTACTTC	CASSSAGQVYEQYF
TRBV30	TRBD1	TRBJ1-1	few	TGTGCCTGCCACGACAGGGACGGGGCTAACACTGAAGCTTTCTTT	CACHDRDGANTEAFF
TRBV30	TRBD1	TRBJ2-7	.	TGTGCCTGGAGTGTAGGGGACAGTTATGAGCAGTACTTC	CAWSVGDSYEQYF
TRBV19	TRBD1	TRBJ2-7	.	TGTGCCAGTAGTTATTTCGGACAGGGAGACTACGAGCAGTACTTC	CASSYFGQGDYEQYF
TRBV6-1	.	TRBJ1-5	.	TGTGCCAGCAGTCTTGGGGAGATCATACCCCAGCATTTT	CASSLGEIIPQHF
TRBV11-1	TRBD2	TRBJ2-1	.	TGTGCCAGCAGCCCCCGGGAGCGGGGGTTCTCCTACAATGAGCAGTTCTTC	CASSPRERGFSYNEQFF